This record concerns one T cell receptor beta chain sequence. The antigen is undetermined. These data originate in a study of CD8 T cells in ankylosing spondylitis. General study points: Disease-associated clones were CD8+ and fairly uncommon in peripheral blood. Within matched ankylosing spondylitis synovial fluid, disease-linked clones were reportedly significantly enriched. A motif of several highly homologous TCR beta variants was seen as apparently characteristic of ankylosing spondylitis blood. Reactive arthritis synovial fluid and blood were previously reported to contain some motif variants.

Construction of TCR beta libraries was performed using quantitative 5'-RACE with molecular barcodes. A single record per CDR3 protein comes from TCRdb applying MiXCR to the 5' RACE reads. Of roughly 370,000 distinct CDR3 sequences listed, under 25% are singletons. After removal of 6 bases from V and 8 bases from J, the junction contained 12 bases not matched to a gene. This CDR3 is built from 17 residues. The clonotype was recovered from a male donor with ankylosing spondylitis. V and J are TRBV12-3 or TRBV12-4 and TRBJ2-1; 14 bases are shared with TRBD2. Sequenced: blood, either unsorted or a sorted T cell fraction (not recorded which). In DNA form, the CDR3 reads TGTGCCAGCAGCCGCCGACTAGCGGGAGGGCCTGTCGATGAGCAGTTCTTC. Amino acid sequence: CASSRRLAGGPVDEQFF.